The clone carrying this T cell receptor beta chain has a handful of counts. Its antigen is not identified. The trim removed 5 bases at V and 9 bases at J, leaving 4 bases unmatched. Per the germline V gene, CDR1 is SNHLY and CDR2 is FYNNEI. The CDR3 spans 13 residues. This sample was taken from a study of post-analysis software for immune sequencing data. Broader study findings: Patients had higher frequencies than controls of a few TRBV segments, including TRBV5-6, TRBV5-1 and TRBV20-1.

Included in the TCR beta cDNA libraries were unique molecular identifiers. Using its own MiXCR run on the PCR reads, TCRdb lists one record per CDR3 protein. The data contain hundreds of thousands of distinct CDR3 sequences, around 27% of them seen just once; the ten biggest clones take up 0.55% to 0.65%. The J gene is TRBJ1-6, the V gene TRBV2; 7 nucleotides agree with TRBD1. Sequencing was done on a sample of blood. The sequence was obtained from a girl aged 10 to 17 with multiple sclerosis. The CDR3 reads CASSRRDSSPLHF. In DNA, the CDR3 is TGTGCCAGCAGTCGCCGGGACAGTTCACCCCTCCACTTT.